The T cell receptor beta chain under discussion was sequenced for a study of control samples from healthy donors and cancer patients. Sequencing used immunoSEQ multiplex PCR; TCRdb keeps in-frame clones, though not all of them. The table lists approximately 150,000 clones, around 90% of them singletons. The sample consisted of blood. The TCR comes from a woman in her twenties or thirties in good health.

CDR3 amino acids: CASSIGTSGRAIQETQYF. As DNA, the CDR3 is TGTGCCAGTAGTATTGGGACTAGCGGGAGAGCCATCCAAGAGACCCAGTACTTC. V and J are TRBV19 and TRBJ2-5, with TRBD2 matching 14 bases. The CDR3 is 18 amino acids. The trim removed 3 bases at V and 1 base at J, leaving 7 bases unmatched. In germline, CDR1 is LNHDA, CDR2 SQIVND (reference sequence).